The text below deals with one T cell receptor beta chain. This record comes from a study of blood T cell repertoires in COVID-19. Background on the study: Donors in the United States, Italy and Spain gave samples during acute or convalescent COVID-19. From T cells, B-cell-depleted T cells, or PBMCs came the material, which was cDNA or gDNA.

How the authors handled the data: Reference gene primer amplification in the assay estimated nucleated cell counts. Libraries were prepared by immunoSEQ multiplex PCR; TCRdb keeps only in-frame clonotypes and omits some of them. V and J calls and clone size come straight from that table; D and trimming were deduced from the DNA. The repertoire holds about 160,000 clones, with about 93% as singletons. From germline, CDR1 is SGHTA and CDR2 FQGNSA. V was shortened by 5 bases and J by 0 bases, with 11 bases between the two germline ends. This CDR3 region has 15 residues. This sequence originates from a woman aged 50 to 60 with acute or convalescent COVID-19. The V and J genes are TRBV7-2 and TRBJ1-5; D gene unclear. The sequenced sample was peripheral blood. The CDR3 region is CASSPFSGSNQPQHF. Here the CDR3 DNA reads TGTGCCAGCAGCCCATTTAGCGGTAGCAATCAGCCCCAGCATTTT.